The 7 T cell receptor beta chains reported below all come from one sample, sequenced in a study of T cells in tuberculosis. Produced via immunoSEQ multiplex PCR; TCRdb's table is partial and in-frame only. The sample lists 55,000 to 60,000 clones; nearly 90% were seen once. Sorting used thawed, overnight-rested PBMC stained with anti-CD3, a viability dye and GMM-loaded CD1B tetramer. CD1B tetramers were loaded with Rhodococcus equi-derived C32 glucose monomycolate. The specimen sequenced was CD1b-GMM tetramer-negative cells sorted from PBMCs. The receptors were gathered from an adult woman with latent tuberculosis.

This chain links TRBV6-5 with TRBJ1-4; a weak D match, TRBD1 (5 bases). CDR3 length equals 14 residues. Germline values: CDR1 MNHEY, CDR2 SVGAGI. With 5 bases removed from V and 0 bases from J, the gap between germline ends came to 7 bases. For the CDR3, the DNA is TGTGCCAGCAGTGGAGGGGCAACTAATGAAAAACTGTTTTTT. Protein product: CASSGGATNEKLFF.

The chain has TRBV7-9 and TRBJ1-2; 7 bases match TRBD1. CDR1 and CDR2 (germline): SEHNR, FQNEAQ (reference sequence). Trimming at V came to 6 bases and at J to 6 bases, leaving 13 bases not matched to a gene. This CDR3 spans 15 amino acids. CDR3 sequence (DNA): TGTGCCAGCAGTCTTACGGCTACAGGGGAGGATGGCTACACCTTC. Its translation: CASSLTATGEDGYTF.

This chain connects TRBV30 to TRBJ2-1; TRBD2 is a possible D gene (6 bases). There are 13 residues in the CDR3. Trimming cost V 2 bases and J 9 bases, with 14 bases left between them. The germline V gene encodes CDR1 GTSNPN and CDR2 SVGIG (reference sequence). This CDR3 reads CAWSQDPGVEQFF. For the CDR3, the DNA is TGTGCCTGGAGTCAAGACCCGGGGGTTGAGCAGTTCTTC. Drawing the rest from reference TRBV30 and TRBJ2-1, the complete variable domain is SQTIHQWPATLVQPVGSPLSLECTVEGTSNPNLYWYRQAAGRGLQLLFYSVGIGQISSEVPQNLSASRPQDRQFILSSKKLLLSDSGFYLCAWSQDPGVEQFFGPGTRLTVL.

The V and J genes are TRBV19 and TRBJ2-7, with 9 bases matching TRBD2. The germline V gene encodes CDR1 LNHDA and CDR2 SQIVND (reference sequence). J gave up 2 bases and V 6 bases, and 5 bases lay outside the gene matches. This CDR3 has 14 residues. The CDR3 sequence: CASSPTSGTYEQYF. DNA of the CDR3: TGTGCCAGTAGCCCGACTAGCGGCACCTACGAGCAGTACTTC.

The chain has TRBV21-1 and TRBJ2-7; TRBD1, the D gene given by the table, was not confirmed from the DNA. TRBV21-1 is a pseudogene. This CDR3 is built from 18 residues. The CDR3, as DNA: TGTGCCAGCAGCAAATTGGACAGCCCGTATAGACGGGATTACGAGCAGTACTTC. Its protein is CASSKLDSPYRRDYEQYF.

The chain couples TRBV2 to TRBJ2-7; 7 bases are a match to TRBD2. Germline V lookup: CDR1 SNHLY, CDR2 FYNNEI. V gave up 7 bases and J gave up 6 bases; unmatched junction bases: 9. The length of the CDR3 is 13 residues. The CDR3 sequence is CASTPMGGTEQYF. DNA of the CDR3: TGTGCCAGCACCCCAATGGGGGGGACCGAGCAGTACTTC. Based on the CDR3 plus reference TRBV2 and TRBJ2-7, the full variable domain is EPEVTQTPSHQVTQMGQEVILRCVPISNHLYFYWYRQILGQKVEFLVSFYNNEISEKSEIFDDQFSVERPDGSNFTLKIRSTKLEDSAMYFCASTPMGGTEQYFGPGTRLTVT.

This chain uses TRBV5-6 with TRBJ1-5; no clear D gene. CDR1 is SGHDT and CDR2 is YYEEEE in the germline V gene. V lost 0 bases, J lost 1 base, and 8 bases lay in between. The CDR3 sequence is 15 residues long. DNA of the CDR3: TGTGCCAGCAGCTTGGGTGCTATGAGCAATCAGCCCCAGCATTTT. It specifies CASSLGAMSNQPQHF.